The entry below describes one T cell receptor beta chain. Antigen unknown. Although they were nominally healthy when sampled, donors likely had unrecorded immune exposures. This CDR3 spans 19 amino acids. Looked up from germline, CDR1 is SGHRS and CDR2 is YFSETQ. V was clipped by 0 bases and J by 0 bases; unmatched bases: 4. This sample stems from a study of cytomegalovirus exposure and HLA in healthy donors. Vbeta (60) and Jbeta (13) primers were used in the PCR. The table came from immunoSEQ multiplex PCR; TCRdb's copy has only in-frame clones and leaves some out. Of fewer than 180,000 clones in the sample, about 60% were seen once. General study results and limits: High specificity and sensitivity for cytomegalovirus status were reported for the classifier. HLA restriction was apparent for most CMV-associated TCR beta chains in a later analysis. Sequences of the TCR beta chain were said to predict the HLA-A and HLA-B alleles of most subjects accurately.

The gene calls are TRBV5-1 and TRBJ2-6, with 12 nucleotides matching TRBD2. This TCR came from a woman aged 55-70 years in good health and CMV-seropositive. Sequences were obtained from PBMCs. CDR3 region: CASSLVSTSGSSGANVLTF. CDR3 coding DNA: TGCGCCAGCAGCTTGGTCTCGACTAGCGGGAGCTCTGGGGCCAACGTCCTGACTTTC.